This section outlines one T cell receptor beta chain sequence together with its context. This entry comes from a study of blood T cell repertoires in COVID-19. Study summary: Samples representing acute and convalescent COVID-19 were sourced from the United States, Italy and Spain. Sample material is recorded as cDNA or gDNA derived from T cells, B-cell-depleted T cells, or PBMCs.

Authors' analysis steps: Amplified reference gene primers provided the basis for estimating nucleated cell counts. The data were produced by immunoSEQ multiplex PCR, yet TCRdb's version contains in-frame clones alone and is incomplete. V and J calls and clone size are given by that table; D and trimming were obtained from the DNA. The profile shows more than 350,000 clones, about 88% of them singletons. Those designated as exposed participants met a COVID-19 case within 2 weeks before study entry. This clonotype originated in a woman aged 18-29 years who had been exposed to COVID-19. The source material was PBMCs or T cells enriched from blood (not recorded which).

The CDR3 sequence: CASSLTGLAGGPGELFF. The CDR3 bases are TGTGCCAGCAGCTTAACAGGACTAGCGGGGGGCCCCGGGGAGCTGTTTTTT. The chain is built from TRBV7-7 and TRBJ2-2; 14 bases line up with TRBD2. The junction had 5 bases not matched to a gene; V was cut back by 2 bases and J by 6 bases. In germline, CDR1 is SSHAT, CDR2 FNYEAQ (reference sequence). This CDR3 region has 17 residues.